A selection of T cell receptor beta chains follows, all from one sample in a study of neurological immune-mediated disorders. Via MiXCR, TCRdb re-called the 5' RACE reads, giving one row per CDR3 protein. The sample lists 70,000 to 95,000 distinct CDR3 sequences; about 12% were seen once. The material sequenced was PBMCs. Receptors originate from a female donor with HTLV-1-associated myelopathy (HAM/TSP). Both conserved end residues are part of each CDR3. Each record gives: CDR3 length, V gene, D gene, clone size, J gene, CDR3 protein, CDR3 DNA. A D gene is named only where the DNA matches it firmly. Some rows have no size entry. The others give once, few or many, or a class for an expanded clone.

length: 13; V: TRBV12-3/TRBV12-4; D: TRBD1; size: many; J: TRBJ2-3; CDR3: CASRDRSTDTQYF; DNA: TGTGCCAGCCGGGACAGAAGCACAGATACGCAGTATTTT
length: 14; V: TRBV5-1; D: NA; size: NA; J: TRBJ2-5; CDR3: CASSLPGHRSTQYF; DNA: TGCGCCAGCAGCTTGCCGGGACATCGAAGCACCCAGTACTTC
length: 13; V: TRBV6-6; D: NA; size: many; J: TRBJ2-5; CDR3: CASSYSWEETQYF; DNA: TGTGCCAGCAGTTACTCTTGGGAAGAGACCCAGTACTTC
length: 14; V: TRBV12-3/TRBV12-4; D: NA; size: NA; J: TRBJ1-2; CDR3: CASSSHIKSGGYTF; DNA: TGTGCCAGCAGTTCACACATTAAATCGGGTGGCTACACCTTC
length: 15; V: TRBV5-1; D: NA; size: many; J: TRBJ1-1; CDR3: CASSLHREMNTEAFF; DNA: TGCGCCAGCAGCTTGCACAGGGAGATGAACACTGAAGCTTTCTTT
length: 15; V: TRBV5-1; D: TRBD2; size: many; J: TRBJ2-1; CDR3: CASSRGTSGYNEQFF; DNA: TGCGCCAGCAGCCGAGGGACTAGCGGCTACAATGAGCAGTTCTTC
length: 15; V: TRBV10-3; D: NA; size: many; J: TRBJ1-4; CDR3: CAISESRQGSEKLFF; DNA: TGTGCCATCAGTGAGTCCAGGCAGGGGAGTGAAAAACTGTTTTTT
length: 13; V: TRBV5-1; D: NA; size: NA; J: TRBJ1-1; CDR3: CASSLGGGDAAFF; DNA: TGCGCCAGCAGCTTGGGAGGAGGGGACGCAGCTTTCTTT
length: 15; V: TRBV4-2; D: NA; size: many; J: TRBJ2-7; CDR3: CASSQGLGTGYEQYF; DNA: TGTGCCAGCAGCCAAGGCCTGGGAACGGGATACGAGCAGTACTTC
length: 14; V: TRBV5-1; D: NA; size: many; J: TRBJ1-1; CDR3: CASNRLGENTEAFF; DNA: TGCGCCAGCAACAGATTAGGGGAAAACACTGAAGCTTTCTTT
length: 17; V: TRBV7-2; D: NA; size: many; J: TRBJ2-3; CDR3: CASSLGPHREATDTQYF; DNA: TGTGCCAGCAGCTTAGGCCCTCACAGGGAGGCGACAGATACGCAGTATTTT
length: 15; V: TRBV5-1; D: NA; size: many; J: TRBJ2-5; CDR3: CASSLMGQGGETQYF; DNA: TGCGCCAGCAGCTTGATGGGGCAGGGTGGAGAGACCCAGTACTTC
length: 13; V: TRBV20-1; D: NA; size: NA; J: TRBJ2-2; CDR3: CSAKGLEAGELFF; DNA: TGCAGTGCTAAGGGGTTGGAGGCCGGGGAGCTGTTTTTT
length: 14; V: TRBV28; D: NA; size: many; J: TRBJ2-2; CDR3: CASSRTDNTGELFF; DNA: TGTGCCAGCAGCCGGACAGACAACACCGGGGAGCTGTTTTTT
length: 14; V: TRBV10-2; D: TRBD1; size: many; J: TRBJ2-3; CDR3: CASSASTGGGTQYF; DNA: TGCGCCAGCAGTGCGTCGACAGGGGGTGGTACGCAGTATTTT
length: 14; V: TRBV5-1; D: NA; size: many; J: TRBJ2-7; CDR3: CASSPRTRGYEQYF; DNA: TGCGCCAGCAGCCCCCGGACTAGGGGGTACGAGCAGTACTTC
length: 18; V: TRBV20-1; D: NA; size: many; J: TRBJ1-5; CDR3: CSARDPSGGRDSNQPQHF; DNA: TGCAGTGCTAGAGATCCTTCGGGGGGTCGGGATAGCAATCAGCCCCAGCATTTT
length: 14; V: TRBV9; D: NA; size: NA; J: TRBJ1-2; CDR3: CVSTTGSGNYGYTF; DNA: TGTGTCAGCACCACAGGGTCGGGTAACTATGGCTACACCTTC
length: 17; V: TRBV5-1; D: NA; size: NA; J: TRBJ2-5; CDR3: CASSGGFQGSIRETQYF; DNA: TGCGCCAGCAGCGGGGGATTCCAGGGGTCTATTCGTGAGACCCAGTACTTC
length: 14; V: TRBV20-1; D: TRBD2; size: many; J: TRBJ2-3; CDR3: CSASGRGGQDTQYF; DNA: TGCAGTGCTAGCGGGCGGGGGGGCCAGGATACGCAGTATTTT
length: 12; V: TRBV5-1; D: NA; size: many; J: TRBJ2-2; CDR3: CASSQDTGELFF; DNA: TGCGCCAGCAGCCAAGACACCGGGGAGCTGTTTTTT
length: 14; V: TRBV5-1; D: NA; size: many; J: TRBJ2-2; CDR3: CASSLGSGAGELFF; DNA: TGCGCCAGCAGCTTGGGGTCGGGAGCCGGGGAGCTGTTTTTT
length: 15; V: TRBV15; D: NA; size: many; J: TRBJ1-1; CDR3: CATSRENLGRTEAFF; DNA: TGTGCCACCAGCAGAGAAAATCTAGGTCGGACTGAAGCTTTCTTT
length: 15; V: TRBV5-1; D: NA; size: many; J: TRBJ2-2; CDR3: CASSYGQQNTGELFF; DNA: TGCGCCAGCAGCTACGGACAGCAGAACACCGGGGAGCTGTTTTTT
length: 15; V: TRBV10-2; D: TRBD1; size: many; J: TRBJ2-3; CDR3: CASSGTGRGTDTQYF; DNA: TGCGCCAGCAGTGGGACAGGGCGAGGCACAGATACGCAGTATTTT
length: 13; V: TRBV10-3; D: NA; size: many; J: TRBJ2-5; CDR3: CATRGGTEETQYF; DNA: TGTGCCACCAGAGGGGGGACAGAAGAGACCCAGTACTTC
length: 14; V: TRBV5-1; D: TRBD1; size: many; J: TRBJ1-1; CDR3: CASGGGQVNTEAFF; DNA: TGCGCCAGCGGGGGTGGACAGGTGAACACTGAAGCTTTCTTT
length: 12; V: TRBV12-3/TRBV12-4; D: NA; size: many; J: TRBJ2-1; CDR3: CASSFGLNEQFF; DNA: TGTGCCAGCAGTTTCGGTCTCAATGAGCAGTTCTTC
length: 14; V: TRBV20-1; D: NA; size: many; J: TRBJ2-7; CDR3: CSAREGGASYEQYF; DNA: TGCAGTGCTAGAGAGGGGGGGGCCTCCTACGAGCAGTACTTC
length: 15; V: TRBV4-1; D: NA; size: many; J: TRBJ2-3; CDR3: CASSQEVSGPDTQYF; DNA: TGCGCCAGCAGCCAAGAAGTATCGGGCCCAGATACGCAGTATTTT
length: 15; V: TRBV7-6; D: TRBD1; size: NA; J: TRBJ2-7; CDR3: CASSSRQGPSYEQYF; DNA: TGTGCCAGCAGCTCGAGACAGGGACCCTCCTACGAGCAGTACTTC
length: 12; V: TRBV20-1; D: NA; size: many; J: TRBJ1-5; CDR3: CSASSPAEPQHF; DNA: TGCAGTGCGTCCTCCCCTGCGGAGCCCCAGCATTTT
length: 15; V: TRBV5-1; D: NA; size: many; J: TRBJ2-6; CDR3: CASSPVASGANVLTF; DNA: TGCGCCAGCAGCCCGGTTGCCTCTGGGGCCAACGTCCTGACTTTC
length: 15; V: TRBV11-2; D: NA; size: many; J: TRBJ1-1; CDR3: CASSLSGQMNTEAFF; DNA: TGTGCCAGCAGCTTGAGTGGACAAATGAACACTGAAGCTTTCTTT
length: 14; V: TRBV5-1; D: NA; size: many; J: TRBJ1-1; CDR3: CASSLAGGVTEAFF; DNA: TGCGCCAGCAGCTTGGCCGGGGGCGTCACTGAAGCTTTCTTT
length: 14; V: TRBV25-1; D: NA; size: few; J: TRBJ2-7; CDR3: CASSDPDVRYEQYF; DNA: TGTGCCAGCAGTGACCCCGATGTCAGGTACGAGCAGTACTTC
length: 15; V: TRBV5-1; D: NA; size: many; J: TRBJ1-4; CDR3: CASSSSTGTNEKLFF; DNA: TGCGCCAGCAGCTCGTCGACGGGAACTAATGAAAAACTGTTTTTT
length: 13; V: TRBV29-1; D: NA; size: many; J: TRBJ2-4; CDR3: CSVDPGPKNIQYF; DNA: TGCAGCGTTGATCCGGGACCCAAAAACATTCAGTACTTC
length: 9; V: TRBV27; D: NA; size: many; J: TRBJ1-2; CDR3: CAIRYGYTF; DNA: TGTGCCATCCGCTATGGCTACACCTTC
length: 13; V: TRBV24-1; D: NA; size: many; J: TRBJ1-2; CDR3: CATSDMGYSGYTF; DNA: TGTGCCACCAGTGATATGGGTTATAGTGGCTACACCTTC